Sequencing of this T cell receptor (beta chain) was carried out in a study of blood T cell repertoires in COVID-19. Sequencing was performed with immunoSEQ multiplex PCR; in TCRdb, only in-frame clones are kept and a portion is missing. The sample contains 150,000 to 200,000 clones, roughly 80% of which appear only once. Germline assignment: CDR1 LNHDA and CDR2 SQIVND (reference sequence). The CDR3 runs 13 residues. Trimming cost V 4 bases and J 8 bases; bases outside gene matches: 7. The sequencing input was PBMCs or T cells enriched from blood (not recorded which). This chain uses TRBV19 with TRBJ1-2; 7 nucleotides align to TRBD1. The sequence came from a man between 60 and 70 years old who had been exposed to COVID-19. CDR3 loop: CASSTQGFGGYTF. In DNA form, the CDR3 reads TGTGCCAGTAGTACACAGGGGTTCGGCGGCTACACCTTC.